This TCR beta chain was sequenced during a study of shared clonotypes between healthy human individuals. The J segment lost 5 bases and the V segment lost 5 bases, leaving 7 bases of the junction unmatched. The CDR3 loop spans 15 amino acids. Germline V lookup: CDR1 SEHNR, CDR2 FQNEAQ (reference sequence). Study outcomes and limitations: Non-shared clonotypes displayed generation probabilities falling below those of clonotypes present in all four donors. Several donors had 5% to 6% of their naive CD4 clonotypes in common.

The assay was immunoSEQ multiplex PCR, and TCRdb's table has in-frame clones only and misses some. The sample lists 600,000 to 750,000 clones, roughly 72% occurring once. As regards this clone: Its antigen is unidentified.

The receptor comes from a woman aged 25 to 39 in good health. V and J are TRBV7-9 and TRBJ2-1; 9 nucleotides match TRBD2. Sequenced input: memory CD4+ T cells sorted from blood. As to subset: CD45RA-negative fraction. The CDR3 DNA follows: TGTGCCAGCAGCGAGGGACTAGCCGGTCACAATGAGCAGTTCTTC. Protein: CASSEGLAGHNEQFF.